This section outlines one TCR beta chain sequence together with its context. Its matching antigen is unknown. The data originate from a study of blood T cells in healthy people across ages. Sample-barcoded 5' priming and a J-beta primer mix drove a second PCR of roughly 6 to 12 cycles. Tagging of each cDNA molecule was performed by a template-switch adaptor with 12 random nucleotides. TCRdb fed the 5' RACE reads into MiXCR, producing one record per CDR3 protein. The sample consists of hundreds of thousands of distinct CDR3 sequences, 56% of them appearing once. General study points: Unknown CMV status may confound age-related changes in expanded clones. PBMCs left unsorted prevented a conclusive naive versus antigen-experienced comparison.

The CDR3 length is 16 residues. CDR1 DFQATT and CDR2 SNEGSKA come from the germline V gene (reference sequence). The V gene end was trimmed by 4 bases and the J gene end by 6 bases; junction bases not matched to a gene: 8. The V and J genes are TRBV20-1 and TRBJ1-6; TRBD1 agrees at 11 bases. The specimen was blood. The source is a man aged 35 to 55 in good health. CDR3 region: CSATGTGGTSNSPLHF. DNA of the CDR3: TGCAGTGCTACTGGGACAGGGGGGACATCTAATTCACCCCTCCACTTT.